What follows is one TCR beta chain and its context. This clone was seen only once. The antigen it binds to is not known. No qualities accompany the bases; no much larger clone lies one base away. Using the deep immunoSEQ assay, multiplex PCR amplified TCR CDR3 regions from genomic DNA. Extracted genomic DNA from each cell subset was spread evenly across all wells of several immunoSEQ 96-well plates, with each plate serving as a replicate. For sorted subsets, each replicate PCR was loaded with approximately 190 ng genomic DNA, equivalent to 25,000 to 30,000 T cell genomes. The purified libraries were quantified using a Qubit 3.0 fluorometer, sized with a Bioanalyzer 2100, and then quantified again using the KAPA Library Quantification kit. A separate single-read 150-cycle Illumina NextSeq 550 flow cell was used to sequence each immunoSEQ 96-well plate. Processing in the source paper ran as follows. Because the immunoSEQ output included only junctional sequences and no quality scores, the filtering could not be the same as the filtering used for full-length reads. Sequences were annotated with PyIR, a Python wrapper for IgBLAST v1.9, and V/J genes and CDR3 were assigned using IMGT germline references. Reads were removed for weak V/J assignments (E-value above 1e-6), missing CDR3, stop codons, out-of-frame junctions, or ambiguous translated residues. V3J clonotypes were defined as sequences sharing the same inferred V gene, J gene, and CDR3 amino acid sequence. To compute the percentage overlap between repertoires, the number of shared unique clonotypes was divided by the size of the smaller repertoire. Repertoire richness was assessed with RTK rarefaction, the Chao1 estimator, and Recon v2.1 estimates of unobserved clonotypes. For all TCRbeta clonotypes obtained by the gDNA method from several donors, generation probabilities were computed with OLGA. Drawn from immuneACCESS, this table holds only the in-frame rearrangements with V and J called that TCRdb kept. Clones are partly lost; checked studies trace under half to an unresolved V gene and leave the rest unexplained. V and J calls and clone size are given by that table; D and trimming were obtained from the DNA. This sample gives roughly 2,500,000 clones in total; 80% to 95% of them show up just once. In total, the top ten clones hold 0.36% of the sample.

The data are from a study of shared clonotypes between healthy human individuals (dated by TCRdb to the early 2020s). In terms of the full investigation: A couple of women and a few men aged 18 to 49 years were included in the cohort. Per donor, three plates each were used for CD4 naive and CD4 memory, two for CD8 naive, and one for CD8 memory. To estimate repertoire size and how much clonotypes are shared between individuals, the study performed deep sequencing of blood TCR repertoires from a few healthy adults. To increase sequencing depth and limit assay-specific biases, TCR repertoire library preparation and sequencing were carried out by different laboratories using diverse techniques. Per donor, leukapheresis produced somewhere between about 0.94 and 10 billion PBMCs.

The donors were healthy, HIV-negative adults with no recently reported acute infections or vaccinations. Only Caucasian adults living in Nashville, Tennessee, USA were represented among the donors. Magnetic negative selection was used to enrich CD4+ T cells, after which naive cells were positively selected on CD45RA and the negative fraction became the memory subset. Blood was collected by leukapheresis, and PBMCs were isolated by Ficoll-Histopaque density gradient centrifugation and then cryopreserved in liquid nitrogen vapor phase. Analytical flow cytometry was used to check the purity and quantity of every magnetically sorted T cell population. From each sorted fraction, genomic DNA was isolated and quantified by UV absorbance on a Nanodrop 2000c. The study at large found these results: Sampling was restricted to blood, and TCR repertoires in tissue are likely to differ from TCR repertoires in blood. Compared with non-shared clonotypes, clonotypes shared by all four sorted-subset donors had higher generation probabilities. Pairwise subsampling led to the expectation that sequencing depth would affect the degree of clonotype sharing among donors. Roughly 5.2% of naive CD4, roughly 3.6% of naive CD8, around 2.3% of memory CD4, and about 0.4% of memory CD8 clonotypes were shared across a few donors. Even with the large sequencing depth, rarefaction of the sorted-subset datasets indicated that sequencing was incomplete. The genetic and exposure-history diversity represented was limited by the small number of donors. Naive subsets generally had larger estimated clonotype richness than memory subsets.

The junction shows trimming of 6 bases on V and 4 bases on J, and the gene matches do not reach 14 bases of it. Measured from the cysteine to the phenylalanine, the CDR3 is 16 residues long. Solely the CDR3 DNA is kept, with 48 bases framed from the first base. The germline V gene yields KGHSH for CDR1 and LQKENI for CDR2. Recombination connected TRBV18 to TRBJ2-7, with 8 central nucleotides matching TRBD2. The sample comprised naive CD4+ T cells from PBMCs. In the paper's terms, the cell subset or site label means: CD45RA+ positively selected. The clonotype originates from a man aged 18 to 29 in good health. Some clones in this sample may be carry-over from other donors' samples. CDR3 sequence: CASSPTAGGHGYEQYF. At the DNA level, the sequence is TGTGCCAGCTCCCCTACCGCGGGAGGACATGGGTACGAGCAGTACTTC.